Below are 32 T cell receptor beta chains sequenced from a single sample in a study of T cell responses to AZD1222 COVID-19 vaccine. Some clones are missing from TCRdb's copy, which holds only in-frame ones; the method was immunoSEQ multiplex PCR. The sample lists over 75,000 clones; over 75% were seen once. Sequenced here: peripheral blood, sampled 28 days after the second AZD1222 dose. These receptors came from an adult who received the AZD1222 COVID-19 vaccine.

This clone appeared once. V is TRBV11-2 and J is TRBJ2-7; D possibly uses TRBD1 or TRBD2 (5 bases each). Trimming pared 6 bases from V and 7 bases from J, leaving 16 bases between. Germline CDR1 SGHAT, CDR2 FQNNGV. The CDR3 is made up of 13 amino acids. The CDR3 here is CASSPGTALEQYF. The CDR3, as DNA: TGTGCCAGCAGTCCCGGGACGGCTTTAGAGCAGTACTTC. Full variable domain (rest looked up from reference TRBV11-2 and TRBJ2-7): EAGVAQSPRYKIIEKRQSVAFWCNPISGHATLYWYQQILGQGPKLLIQFQNNGVVDDSQLPKDRFSAERLKGVDSTLKIQPAKLEDSAVYLCASSPGTALEQYFGPGTRLTVT.

This chain connects TRBV25-1 to TRBJ1-1; 11 bases line up with TRBD1. In germline, CDR1 is MGHDK, CDR2 SYGVNS. The CDR3 consists of 15 residues. V shed 4 bases, J shed 3 bases, and the junction held 4 bases outside the gene matches. CDR3 nucleotide sequence: TGTGCCAGCAGTGGGACAGGGGGCGCGGACACTGAAGCTTTCTTT. Translating it yields CASSGTGGADTEAFF.

The sample holds a few counts of this clone. This chain links TRBV10-3 with TRBJ2-2; the D gene could be TRBD1 or TRBD2 (6 bases each). Trimming removed 7 bases at V and 3 bases at J, with 12 bases between. The CDR3 is 14 amino acids. Germline V CDR1 and CDR2: ENHRY, SYGVKD. The CDR3 protein is CAINRRGDTGELFF. For the CDR3, the DNA is TGTGCCATCAACAGAAGGGGGGACACCGGGGAGCTGTTTTTT.

V usage is TRBV24-1 and J usage is TRBJ1-4; TRBD1 aligns across 7 bases. The V gene end was trimmed by 0 bases and the J gene end by 7 bases; junction bases not matched to a gene: 7. The CDR3 sequence is 16 residues long. Germline CDR1 KGHDR, CDR2 SFDVKD. The CDR3 region has the DNA TGTGCCACCAGTGATTTGAAGACAGGGTCGGGTGAAAAACTGTTTTTT. It yields the protein CATSDLKTGSGEKLFF.

The chain has TRBV29-1 and TRBJ1-2; D ambiguous. This CDR3 spans 14 amino acids. Germline lookup yields CDR1 SQVTM and CDR2 ANQGSEA. Trimming cost V 4 bases and J 1 base, with 13 bases left between them. DNA for the CDR3: TGCAGCGTTGGGCGCCACGATGATAACTATGGCTACACCTTC. Its translation is CSVGRHDDNYGYTF.

V usage is TRBV5-4 and J usage is TRBJ1-2; 8 bases map to TRBD1. CDR3 size: 15 residues. Per the germline V gene, CDR1 is SGHNT and CDR2 is YYREEE (reference sequence). Trimming took 6 bases from V and 4 from J; bases not matched to a gene: 11. In DNA, the CDR3 is TGTGCCAGCACCAAAAACGCACAGGGGGGCTATGGCTACACCTTC. Translated: CASTKNAQGGYGYTF. Based on the CDR3 plus reference TRBV5-4 and TRBJ1-2, the full variable domain is ETGVTQSPTHLIKTRGQQVTLRCSSQSGHNTVSWYQQALGQGPQFIFQYYREEENGRGNFPPRFSGLQFPNYSSELNVNALELDDSALYLCASTKNAQGGYGYTFGSGTRLTVV.

This rearrangement joins TRBV6-5 to TRBJ2-3; 9 nucleotides match TRBD2. With V trimmed by 6 bases and J by 3 bases, 7 bases remained unmatched. Germline loops: CDR1 MNHEY, CDR2 SVGAGI. This CDR3 has 15 residues. The CDR3 sequence is CASRVIAGVTDTQYF. CDR3 sequence (DNA): TGTGCCAGCAGAGTAATAGCGGGAGTAACAGATACGCAGTATTTT.

J is TRBJ1-6 and V is TRBV19, with D possibly matching TRBD1 (6 bases). The CDR3 loop spans 16 amino acids. Germline CDR1 reads LNHDA; CDR2 reads SQIVND (reference sequence). The V and J ends lost 4 bases and 9 bases respectively, with 19 bases between them. This chain's CDR3 is CASSTGGSRSGSPLHF. CDR3 coding DNA: TGTGCCAGTAGTACTGGGGGCAGCAGAAGCGGTTCACCCCTCCACTTT.

This clone was picked up one time. The genes are TRBV28 and TRBJ1-1; perhaps TRBD1 as D (5 bases). Deletions cut 4 bases from V and 5 bases from J, with 20 bases between. CDR1 and CDR2 from the germline V gene are MDHEN and SYDVKM. The CDR3 is made up of 16 amino acids. CDR3 in amino acids: CASSSLLEGLWTEAFF. CDR3 bases: TGTGCCAGCAGTTCTTTATTGGAGGGGCTCTGGACTGAAGCTTTCTTT.

The DNA of the CDR3 is TGTGCCAGCAGTTTAGAGAAACGAGAAAAACTGTTTTTT. This translates into CASSLEKREKLFF. The chain uses TRBV28 and TRBJ1-4; no definite D call. Germline CDR1 MDHEN, CDR2 SYDVKM. V was shortened by 2 bases and J by 8 bases, with 9 bases between the two germline ends. This CDR3 has 13 amino acids.

In this sample, this clone turned up a few times. The DNA for the CDR3 is TGTGCCAGCAGCCAGGGACGGGGAGCCTATGGCTACACCTTC. It yields the protein CASSQGRGAYGYTF. The chain combines TRBV5-4 with TRBJ1-2, with TRBD1 as a possible D gene (5 bases). Between the trimmed V and J ends, which lost 4 bases and 4 bases, there was a span of 14 bases. The germline V gene has CDR1 SGHNT and CDR2 YYREEE (reference sequence). The CDR3 length is 14 residues.

The chain carries TRBV28 and TRBJ1-2; D unclear. The V gene lost 3 bases and the J gene lost 8 bases, with 7 bases spanning the gap. This CDR3 comprises 11 residues. Germline V gives CDR1 MDHEN, CDR2 SYDVKM. CDR3 protein: CASSFAGGYTF. CDR3 DNA sequence: TGTGCCAGCAGTTTTGCCGGGGGCTACACCTTC.

This rearrangement joins TRBV19 to TRBJ2-5; 12 bases match TRBD2. The CDR3 has 14 amino acids. Germline CDR1 is LNHDA and CDR2 is SQIVND (reference sequence). The trim removed 4 bases at V and 4 bases at J, leaving 1 base unmatched. CDR3 loop: CASSKTSGRETQYF. In DNA, the CDR3 is TGTGCCAGTAGTAAGACTAGCGGGAGAGAGACCCAGTACTTC.

V and J are TRBV28 and TRBJ1-2; 9 bases align to TRBD1. Germline V lookup: CDR1 MDHEN, CDR2 SYDVKM. This CDR3 is built from 16 residues. J lost 8 bases, V lost 6 bases, and 16 bases had no gene match. CDR3 amino acids: CASSFFTWTGEEGYTF. In DNA, the CDR3 is TGTGCCAGCAGCTTTTTCACTTGGACAGGGGAGGAAGGCTACACCTTC.

The rearrangement joins TRBV18 to TRBJ1-2; D not certain. V lost 4 bases and J lost 3, with 9 bases in between. The CDR3 runs to 13 residues. Germline CDR1 KGHSH, CDR2 LQKENI. The CDR3 region has the DNA TGTGCCAGCTCACTATCGGGAGACTATGGCTACACCTTC. It codes for CASSLSGDYGYTF.

V and J are TRBV28 and TRBJ1-4; no reliable D call. The CDR3 is 13 amino acids. Germline lookup yields CDR1 MDHEN and CDR2 SYDVKM. V was pared by 1 base and J by 7 bases, with 7 bases between. CDR3 sequence (DNA): TGTGCCAGCAGTTTATCGGGTGGTGAAAAACTGTTTTTT. Residues: CASSLSGGEKLFF.

This clone turned up a few times. This sample includes further DNA sequences coding for the same CDR3. The chain uses TRBV5-1 and TRBJ1-6; a possible D gene is TRBD1 (5 bases). V gave up 0 bases and J gave up 10 bases, with 11 bases separating them. The CDR3 is 14 amino acids. Germline CDR1 and CDR2: SGHRS and YFSETQ. CDR3 bases: TGCGCCAGCAGCTTGGTATCAGGGAACTCACCCCTCCACTTT. Translated: CASSLVSGNSPLHF.

The chain is built from TRBV5-1 and TRBJ2-2, with D unresolved. This CDR3 is 14 amino acids long. Germline V gives CDR1 SGHRS, CDR2 YFSETQ. V lost 4 bases, J lost 4 bases, and 11 bases lay in between. The CDR3 region is CASSPMWLTGELFF. CDR3 DNA sequence: TGCGCCAGCAGCCCGATGTGGCTCACCGGGGAGCTGTTTTTT.

The chain employs TRBV10-2 and TRBJ2-5; D tentatively fits TRBD1 or TRBD2 (6 bases each). This CDR3 is built from 13 residues. The V end lost 4 bases, the J end lost 5 bases, and 11 bases lay between the germline ends. The germline V gene has CDR1 WSHSY and CDR2 SAAADI. The CDR3, as DNA: TGCGCCAGCAGTGGAAGGGGGGTTGAGACCCAGTACTTC. It specifies CASSGRGVETQYF.

This clone was seen just once. The J gene is TRBJ1-3, the V gene TRBV29-1; possibly TRBD1 for D (5 bases). V gave up 6 bases and J gave up 0 bases, with 12 bases separating them. The CDR3 runs to 14 residues. CDR1 and CDR2 from the germline V gene are SQVTM and ANQGSEA. The DNA of the CDR3 is TGCAGCGTAACCGGGACGGGCTCTGGAAACACCATATATTTT. Translation gives CSVTGTGSGNTIYF.

The chain links TRBV28 to TRBJ2-5; 11 positions match TRBD2. In germline, CDR1 is MDHEN, CDR2 SYDVKM. The CDR3 has 15 residues. V was pared by 0 bases and J by 6 bases, with 3 bases of the junction left unmatched. Written as DNA, the CDR3 is TGTGCCAGCAGTTTATGGGCTAGCGGGAGGAAGACCCAGTACTTC. Translation gives CASSLWASGRKTQYF.

The chain joins TRBV5-1 to TRBJ2-7; D gene ambiguous. With 0 bases removed from V and 0 bases from J, the gap between germline ends came to 7 bases. Germline CDR1 reads SGHRS; CDR2 reads YFSETQ. CDR3 length: 14 residues. CDR3 loop: CASSLEAPSYEQYF. Written as DNA, the CDR3 is TGCGCCAGCAGCTTGGAGGCCCCCTCCTACGAGCAGTACTTC.

The chain employs TRBV20-1 and TRBJ2-5, with D hard to call. V was shortened by 1 base and J by 5 bases, with 5 bases between the two germline ends. CDR3 length: 11 amino acids. CDR1 and CDR2 (germline): DFQATT, SNEGSKA (reference sequence). In nucleotides, the CDR3 is TGCAGTGCTAGAGGGGCGGAGACCCAGTACTTC. Protein: CSARGAETQYF.

This clone showed up just a few times. Other nucleotide sequences in the sample specify the same CDR3. CDR3 amino acids: CASSLGQGLNTEAFF. The DNA for the CDR3 is TGTGCCAGCAGCCTGGGACAGGGGCTGAACACTGAAGCTTTCTTT. This chain links TRBV5-4 with TRBJ1-1; 10 bases are a match to TRBD1. The germline CDR1 and CDR2 sequences are SGHNT and YYREEE (reference sequence). The V gene end was trimmed by 4 bases and the J gene end by 0 bases; junction bases not matched to a gene: 3. CDR3 length: 15 residues. Full variable domain (outside the CDR3, taken from reference TRBV5-4 and TRBJ1-1): ETGVTQSPTHLIKTRGQQVTLRCSSQSGHNTVSWYQQALGQGPQFIFQYYREEENGRGNFPPRFSGLQFPNYSSELNVNALELDDSALYLCASSLGQGLNTEAFFGQGTRLTVV.

This clone was observed a handful of times. J is TRBJ1-3 and V is TRBV7-9; D is ambiguous. The CDR3 has 17 amino acids. V dropped 1 base and J dropped 0 bases, with 13 bases sitting between them. Germline loops: CDR1 SEHNR, CDR2 FQNEAQ (reference sequence). The CDR3: CASSLVGQAYSGNTIYF. CDR3 bases: TGTGCCAGCAGCTTAGTTGGGCAGGCTTACTCTGGAAACACCATATATTTT. Looking up the rest from reference TRBV7-9 and TRBJ1-3 gives the full variable domain: DTGVSQNPRHKITKRGQNVTFRCDPISEHNRLYWYRQTLGQGPEFLTYFQNEAQLEKSRLLSDRFSAERPKGSFSTLEIQRTEQGDSAMYLCASSLVGQAYSGNTIYFGEGSWLTVV.

V and J are TRBV12-3 or TRBV12-4 and TRBJ2-3; no clear D. V shed 3 bases and J shed 2 bases, with 0 bases lying between them. The CDR3 sequence is 11 residues long. This chain's CDR3 is CASSFTDTQYF. The DNA for the CDR3 is TGTGCCAGCAGTTTCACAGATACGCAGTATTTT.

The genes are TRBV11-2 and TRBJ2-7; D is ambiguous. Germline lookup yields CDR1 SGHAT and CDR2 FQNNGV. V shed 1 base and J shed 7 bases, with 11 bases lying between them. The CDR3 is 13 residues long. CDR3 coding DNA: TGTGCCAGCAGCTTAGCATCGGCAGGAGAGCAGTACTTC. As protein: CASSLASAGEQYF.

The J gene is TRBJ2-1, the V gene TRBV6-1; possible D gene TRBD2, 6 bases. Trimming took 1 base from V and 5 from J, leaving 12 bases between them. Looked up from germline, CDR1 is MNHNS and CDR2 is SASEGT. This CDR3 contains 15 residues. The CDR3, as DNA: TGTGCCAGCAGTGAAGGATGGGGGACTCACAATGAGCAGTTCTTC. Translating it yields CASSEGWGTHNEQFF.

V usage is TRBV2 and J usage is TRBJ2-1; D gene ambiguous. The CDR3 is 14 amino acids. V gave up 3 bases and J gave up 7 bases, with 13 bases separating them. Germline CDR1 SNHLY, CDR2 FYNNEI. The CDR3 sequence is CASSDVVARNEQFF. The CDR3 DNA sequence: TGTGCCAGCAGTGATGTAGTCGCCCGGAATGAGCAGTTCTTC.

Regarding this clone: This CDR3 is also generated by other DNA sequences in the sample. This chain connects TRBV24-1 to TRBJ1-1, with D unresolved. This CDR3 has 14 residues. The germline V gene encodes CDR1 KGHDR and CDR2 SFDVKD. Trimming pared 3 bases from V and 5 bases from J, leaving 12 bases between. For the CDR3, the DNA is TGTGCCACCAGTGATCCCAGGAGAGGGACTGAAGCTTTCTTT. Translated: CATSDPRRGTEAFF.

This clone was observed a single time. J is TRBJ2-1 and V is TRBV7-2, with 9 bases aligning to TRBD2. V dropped 2 bases and J dropped 4; count of bases not matched to a gene: 9. The germline V gene has CDR1 SGHTA and CDR2 FQGNSA. The CDR3 spans 17 residues. The CDR3 DNA follows: TGTGCCAGCAGCTTACGGGCTAGCGGGGCCGTTTACAATGAGCAGTTCTTC. This translates into CASSLRASGAVYNEQFF.

The chain joins TRBV15 to TRBJ1-5; D gene unclear. V lost 1 base and J 1 base, leaving 5 bases between the germline ends. The CDR3 has 14 residues. The germline V gene has CDR1 LNHNV and CDR2 YYDKDF (reference sequence). Written as DNA, the CDR3 is TGTGCCACCAGCAGAGCGGTGAGCAATCAGCCCCAGCATTTT. As protein: CATSRAVSNQPQHF.